This T cell receptor (beta chain) was recovered during a study of T cell responses to AZD1222 COVID-19 vaccine. Study conclusions and caveats: Receipt of two AZD1222 doses was followed by a rise in Spike-specific TCR breadth and depth. The donors showed a predominance of white British ancestry and of females, with possible underestimation of clonal diversity. Repertoire sampling was restricted to post-peak T cell response timepoints. Nearly half of spike-specific TCRs reportedly go after variant regions that carry no mutations.

The germline V gene encodes CDR1 SQVTM and CDR2 ANQGSEA. The V and J ends lost 5 bases and 2 bases respectively, with 10 bases between them. The CDR3 totals 12 residues. Measured with immunoSEQ multiplex PCR; TCRdb has only the in-frame clones, and not every one. This table holds roughly 130,000 clones, about nine tenths found once. As regards this clone: The antigen remains unidentified.

The chain has TRBV29-1 and TRBJ2-7; D perhaps matches TRBD2 (6 bases). Here the sequenced sample was peripheral blood, taken on day 0 of AZD1222 vaccination. The receptor was derived from an adult in good health. The CDR3 coding sequence is TGCAGCGTTTGGACGGGGGCCTACGAGCAGTACTTC. Translated: CSVWTGAYEQYF.